This T cell receptor beta chain was captured by sequencing in a study of molecular identifiers for immune sequencing clone quantification. The germline CDR1 and CDR2 sequences are SGHRS and YFSETQ. The CDR3 is 13 amino acids. Trimming shortened V by 3 bases and J by 6 bases, and 9 bases separated the two germline ends. There are a few counts of this clonotype. TCRdb independently ran MiXCR on the PCR reads; one entry per CDR3 protein. The sample yields about 640,000 distinct CDR3 sequences, 15% to 20% seen once. The clonotype originates from a human donor in good health. Some libraries in this study had Jurkat cell RNA spiked in. The rearrangement links TRBV5-1 to TRBJ2-2; TRBD1 might be the D (5 bases). The sample comprised naive CD8+ T cells from blood, with Jurkat cell RNA spiked in. Subset in this sample: FACS-sorted CD8+CD4-CCR7+CD45RA+ naive T cells. CDR3 in amino acids: CASSYLGPGELFF. CDR3 nucleotides: TGCGCCAGCAGCTACTTGGGGCCCGGGGAGCTGTTTTTT.